This T cell receptor beta chain originates from a study of blood T cell repertoires in COVID-19. Study overall: From the United States, Italy and Spain came samples of acute and convalescent COVID-19.

Profiled with immunoSEQ multiplex PCR; TCRdb holds only in-frame clones, not every one. The profile shows about 68,000 clones, 90% of them singletons. The sequence derives from a man aged 50-59 years with COVID-19, enrolled during active disease. The sample comprised peripheral blood.

CDR3 protein: CASSLDAGAREKLFF. The CDR3 DNA follows: TGTGCCAGCAGCTTGGACGCAGGGGCGAGAGAAAAACTGTTTTTT. The chain uses TRBV5-4 and TRBJ1-4, with D possibly being TRBD1 (6 bases). Germline CDR1 is SGHNT and CDR2 is YYREEE (reference sequence). This CDR3 has 15 residues. The V end lost 0 bases, the J end lost 8 bases, and 14 bases lay between the germline ends.